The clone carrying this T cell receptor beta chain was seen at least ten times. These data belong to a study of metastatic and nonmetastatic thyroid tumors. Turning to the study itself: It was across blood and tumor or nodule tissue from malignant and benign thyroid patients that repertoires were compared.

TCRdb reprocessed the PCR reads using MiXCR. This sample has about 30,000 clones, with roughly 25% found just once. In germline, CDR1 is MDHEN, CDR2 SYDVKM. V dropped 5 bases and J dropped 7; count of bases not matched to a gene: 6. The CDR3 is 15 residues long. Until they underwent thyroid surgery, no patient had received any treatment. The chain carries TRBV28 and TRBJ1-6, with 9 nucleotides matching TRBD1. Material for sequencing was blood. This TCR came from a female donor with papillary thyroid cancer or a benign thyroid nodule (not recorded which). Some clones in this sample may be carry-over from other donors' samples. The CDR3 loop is CASSETGGRNSPLHF. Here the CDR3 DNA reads TGTGCCAGCAGTGAAACAGGGGGCCGGAATTCACCCCTCCACTTT. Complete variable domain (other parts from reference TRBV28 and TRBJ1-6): DVKVTQSSRYLVKRTGEKVFLECVQDMDHENMFWYRQDPGLGLRLIYFSYDVKMKEKGDIPEGYSVSREKKERFSLILESASTNQTSMYLCASSETGGRNSPLHFGNGTRLTVT.